A selection of T cell receptor beta chains follows, all from one sample in a study of T cell responses to AZD1222 COVID-19 vaccine. Assay: immunoSEQ multiplex PCR; the TCRdb copy retains only in-frame clones and omits some. The sample has 130,000 or so clones, 94% seen once. The sequencing here drew on peripheral blood, taken on day 0 of AZD1222 vaccination. The receptors were sampled from an adult in good health. The CDR3 runs from the conserved cysteine through the conserved F or W. The D gene is left open where the match is weak. Size values are once, few and many counts, or a class for expanded clones, and some rows have none.

V: TRBV6-5; size: -; J: TRBJ1-1; D: -; CDR3: CASSYLAENTEAFF; DNA: TGTGCCAGCAGTTACTTGGCAGAGAACACTGAAGCTTTCTTT
V: TRBV4-1; size: -; J: TRBJ1-6; D: TRBD1; CDR3: CASSRGQGPNSPLHF; DNA: TGCGCCAGCAGCCGAGGACAGGGGCCCAATTCACCCCTCCACTTT
V: TRBV5-8; size: -; J: TRBJ1-1; D: -; CDR3: CASSSRDTLSFEAFF; DNA: TGTGCCAGCAGCTCCCGGGACACCCTGTCTTTTGAAGCTTTCTTT
V: TRBV16; size: -; J: TRBJ1-1; D: TRBD1; CDR3: CASSHRTGNMNTEAFF; DNA: TGTGCCAGCAGCCATAGGACAGGAAACATGAACACTGAAGCTTTCTTT
V: TRBV27; size: -; J: TRBJ2-7; D: -; CDR3: CASSLDRAPTYEQYF; DNA: TGTGCCAGCAGTTTAGACCGGGCCCCAACCTACGAGCAGTACTTC
V: TRBV12-3/TRBV12-4; size: -; J: TRBJ2-7; D: -; CDR3: CASSFGGGNEQYF; DNA: TGTGCCAGCAGTTTTGGAGGTGGAAACGAGCAGTACTTC
V: TRBV5-1; size: -; J: TRBJ2-1; D: -; CDR3: CASSLRQALSYNEQFF; DNA: TGCGCCAGCAGCTTAAGACAGGCCCTCTCCTACAATGAGCAGTTCTTC
V: TRBV10-2; size: -; J: TRBJ2-2; D: TRBD2; CDR3: CASTPNERGPTGELFF; DNA: TGCGCCAGCACCCCCAATGAGCGGGGCCCCACCGGGGAGCTGTTTTTT
V: TRBV25-1; size: once; J: TRBJ2-1; D: -; CDR3: CAAPRPRTDGRFF; DNA: TGTGCCGCCCCCCGCCCTCGGACTGACGGGCGGTTCTTC
V: TRBV28; size: -; J: TRBJ2-7; D: TRBD1; CDR3: CASSFLTGQGEGEQYF; DNA: TGTGCCAGCAGTTTCCTAACGGGACAGGGGGAAGGTGAGCAGTACTTC
V: TRBV30; size: -; J: TRBJ1-1; D: -; CDR3: CAWRLGNTEAFF; DNA: TGTGCCTGGAGGTTAGGGAACACTGAAGCTTTCTTT